Presented here are 27 T cell receptor beta chains from one specimen sequenced in a study of somatic mutations in cytotoxic T cells in rheumatoid arthritis. The assay was immunoSEQ multiplex PCR, and TCRdb's table has in-frame clones only and misses some. The table shows more than 15,000 clones, with more than 75% occurring only once. The sample taken for sequencing was CD8+ T cells sorted from blood. These receptors came from an adult with rheumatoid arthritis.

The chain combines TRBV19 with TRBJ1-5, with a tentative D call TRBD1 (5 bases). Germline V gene lookup returns CDR1 LNHDA and CDR2 SQIVND (reference sequence). Trimming left V 6 bases short and J 11 bases short, with 17 bases between. The CDR3 runs to 13 residues. The CDR3 region is CASSAWSRESQHF. Written as DNA, the CDR3 is TGTGCCAGTAGCGCCTGGTCCAGGGAGTCCCAGCATTTT.

This rearrangement joins TRBV27 to TRBJ2-2; TRBD2 agrees at 14 bases. CDR1 and CDR2 (germline): MNHEY, SMNVEV (reference sequence). There are 17 residues in the CDR3. The ends lost 1 base at V and 6 bases at J; junction bases unmatched: 4. The CDR3 sequence: CASSLLPGLAGAGELFF. CDR3 coding DNA: TGTGCCAGCAGTTTATTACCGGGACTAGCGGGAGCCGGGGAGCTGTTTTTT.

V gene TRBV7-6 combines with J gene TRBJ1-2; D is unclear. The germline gives CDR1 SGHVS, CDR2 FNYEAQ. The CDR3 contains 12 residues. Trimming stripped 5 bases from V and 3 bases from J, with 7 bases between. The chain's CDR3 is CASSGGDYGYTF. Here the CDR3 DNA reads TGTGCCAGCAGCGGCGGTGACTATGGCTACACCTTC.

CDR3 sequence reads: CASSQPGQANEKLFF. DNA for the CDR3: TGCGCCAGCAGCCAGCCGGGACAGGCGAATGAAAAACTGTTTTTT. The chain uses TRBV4-3 and TRBJ1-4; 8 bases map to TRBD1. The CDR3 runs 15 residues. Germline V lookup: CDR1 LGHNA, CDR2 YSLEER. The junction had 5 bases not matched to a gene; V was cut back by 3 bases and J by 5 bases.

The genes are TRBV27 and TRBJ2-7, with D hard to call. V was trimmed by 7 bases and J by 0 bases, leaving 10 bases between them. The CDR3 spans 13 residues. Germline CDR1 reads MNHEY; CDR2 reads SMNVEV (reference sequence). The CDR3 protein is CASTGGDSYEQYF. In DNA form, the CDR3 reads TGTGCCAGCACCGGTGGGGACTCCTACGAGCAGTACTTC.

The chain has TRBV19 and TRBJ1-5; a possible D gene is TRBD1 (6 bases). The CDR3 has 16 residues. The germline V gene encodes CDR1 LNHDA and CDR2 SQIVND (reference sequence). Between the trimmed V and J ends, which lost 4 bases and 6 bases, there was a span of 19 bases. This chain's CDR3 is CASSTLRAGGSQPQHF. CDR3 DNA: TGTGCCAGTAGTACTCTTAGGGCGGGGGGCAGTCAGCCCCAGCATTTT.

The V call is TRBV5-1, the J call TRBJ2-2; TRBD1 might be the D (6 bases). The CDR3 consists of 18 residues. Per the germline V gene, CDR1 is SGHRS and CDR2 is YFSETQ. Trimming took off 5 bases at V and 3 bases at J, with 23 bases between the two ends. For the CDR3, the DNA is TGCGCCAGCAGTTCTTCTGTACTTCCGGGACAATACACCGGGGAGCTGTTTTTT. It is translated as CASSSSVLPGQYTGELFF. The full variable domain, with the rest looked up from reference TRBV5-1 and TRBJ2-2, is KAGVTQTPRYLIKTRGQQVTLSCSPISGHRSVSWYQQTPGQGLQFLFEYFSETQRNKGNFPGRFSGRQFSNSRSEMNVSTLELGDSALYLCASSSSVLPGQYTGELFFGEGSRLTVL.

This clone is a singleton in its sample. This chain joins TRBV4-3 and TRBJ2-1; D is unresolved. Germline CDR1 reads LGHNA; CDR2 reads YSLEER. V was shortened by 4 bases and J by 6 bases, with 7 bases between the two germline ends. The CDR3 totals 12 residues. The CDR3 here is CASSLLGNEQFF. The DNA of the CDR3 is TGCGCCAGCAGCCTCTTGGGCAATGAGCAGTTCTTC.

J is TRBJ1-2 and V is TRBV6-5; D gene uncertain. Germline assignment: CDR1 MNHEY and CDR2 SVGAGI. CDR3 length equals 15 residues. V was pared by 0 bases and J by 7 bases, with 15 bases between. In DNA form, the CDR3 reads TGTGCCAGCAGTTACTCCCCGGACGGACCTACTGGCTACACCTTC. This encodes CASSYSPDGPTGYTF.

This clone was counted once. The CDR3, as DNA: TGTGCCAGCAGCCCCCTCCGGGGGAACACCGGGGAGCTGTTTTTT. Translation: CASSPLRGNTGELFF. The V and J genes are TRBV11-3 and TRBJ2-2; possible D gene TRBD2, 5 bases. CDR3 size: 15 residues. The V end was cut by 5 bases, the J end by 1 base, with 11 bases between. Germline CDR1 SGHNT, CDR2 YENEEA.

By share of the sample, this clone is medium-sized. This rearrangement joins TRBV7-9 to TRBJ2-1, with D possibly matching TRBD1 (5 bases). CDR1 and CDR2 from the germline V gene are SEHNR and FQNEAQ (reference sequence). V dropped 0 bases and J dropped 6 bases, with 9 bases sitting between them. This CDR3 is built from 14 residues. The CDR3 spells CASSLAAGFNEQFF. DNA for the CDR3: TGTGCCAGCAGCTTAGCGGCAGGGTTCAATGAGCAGTTCTTC.

The J gene is TRBJ2-7, the V gene TRBV14; no clear D gene. The CDR3 runs 16 residues. V was cut by 3 bases and J by 3 bases, with 18 bases left in between. Per the germline V gene, CDR1 is SGHDN and CDR2 is FVKESK. CDR3 nucleotides: TGTGCCAGCAGCCAGGTAGGAGACTCTCTCCTCTACGAGCAGTACTTC. Translated: CASSQVGDSLLYEQYF.

J is TRBJ2-7 and V is TRBV11-2, with D hard to call. Germline V gene data show CDR1 as SGHAT and CDR2 as FQNNGV. This CDR3 has 15 residues. Trimming stripped 5 bases from V and 3 bases from J, with 17 bases between. The CDR3 loop reads CASSPPLGGNYEQYF. The CDR3 nucleotides are TGTGCCAGCAGCCCCCCCCTCGGCGGAAACTACGAGCAGTACTTC.

The chain uses TRBV6-6 and TRBJ1-5; 7 bases are a match to TRBD1. There are 13 residues in the CDR3. Germline lookup yields CDR1 MNHNY and CDR2 SVGAGI (reference sequence). The ends lost 10 bases at V and 6 bases at J; junction bases unmatched: 9. This CDR3 reads CATRQGNGQPQHF. The CDR3 coding sequence is TGTGCCACGCGACAGGGAAACGGTCAGCCCCAGCATTTT.

The chain has TRBV4-2 and TRBJ2-2; TRBD2 is a possible D gene (6 bases). V was clipped by 0 bases and J by 6 bases, with 14 bases between them. Germline loops: CDR1 LGHNA, CDR2 YNFKEQ. This CDR3 spans 16 amino acids. DNA of the CDR3: TGTGCCAGCAGCCAAGATATCCCAGGAGGGCCCGGGGAGCTGTTTTTT. This gives the protein CASSQDIPGGPGELFF.

The gene calls are TRBV28 and TRBJ1-1; D might be TRBD1 (5 bases). The CDR3 loop spans 14 amino acids. Germline lookup yields CDR1 MDHEN and CDR2 SYDVKM. Between the trimmed V and J ends, which lost 2 bases and 3 bases, there was a span of 10 bases. CDR3 DNA sequence: TGTGCCAGCAGTTTACGAACGGGGGACACTGAAGCTTTCTTT. Translation gives CASSLRTGDTEAFF. Drawing the rest from reference TRBV28 and TRBJ1-1, the complete variable domain is DVKVTQSSRYLVKRTGEKVFLECVQDMDHENMFWYRQDPGLGLRLIYFSYDVKMKEKGDIPEGYSVSREKKERFSLILESASTNQTSMYLCASSLRTGDTEAFFGQGTRLTVV.

This clone counts as medium-sized. The chain uses TRBV6-6 and TRBJ2-7; D not certain. V was cut by 6 bases and J by 5 bases, with 11 bases left in between. Looked up from germline, CDR1 is MNHNY and CDR2 is SVGAGI (reference sequence). The CDR3 contains 12 residues. CDR3 residues: CASSRPRNEQYF. Written as DNA, the CDR3 is TGTGCCAGCAGCCGCCCTAGAAACGAGCAGTACTTC.

The chain employs TRBV27 and TRBJ1-2, with D unresolved. Looked up from germline, CDR1 is MNHEY and CDR2 is SMNVEV (reference sequence). Between the trimmed V and J ends, which lost 0 bases and 1 base, there was a span of 6 bases. The length of the CDR3 is 14 residues. CDR3 residues: CASSLSAVNYGYTF. CDR3 DNA sequence: TGTGCCAGCAGTTTATCCGCCGTTAACTATGGCTACACCTTC.

The V gene is TRBV15, the J gene TRBJ1-2; D perhaps matches TRBD1 (5 bases). Germline CDR1 is LNHNV and CDR2 is YYDKDF (reference sequence). CDR3 length equals 16 residues. V gave up 0 bases and J gave up 0 bases, with 11 bases separating them. The CDR3 here is CATSRDGTGANYGYTF. For the CDR3, the DNA is TGTGCCACCAGCAGAGATGGCACAGGTGCTAACTATGGCTACACCTTC.

The chain uses TRBV4-3 and TRBJ2-7; D assignment may be TRBD1 or TRBD2 (5 bases each). Trimming removed 1 base at V and 0 bases at J, with 10 bases between. The length of the CDR3 is 15 residues. CDR1 is LGHNA, CDR2 YSLEER, per germline. The DNA for the CDR3 is TGCGCCAGCAGCCAAGGGGCAGGGAGCTCCTACGAGCAGTACTTC. Residues: CASSQGAGSSYEQYF.

This chain's CDR3 is CASSLVGGLNTEAFF. CDR3 DNA sequence: TGTGCCAGCAGTTTAGTGGGGGGCCTCAACACTGAAGCTTTCTTT. V gene TRBV27 combines with J gene TRBJ1-1; TRBD1 might be the D (6 bases). The CDR3 covers 15 residues. V dropped 2 bases and J dropped 2 bases, with 12 bases sitting between them. Germline assignment: CDR1 MNHEY and CDR2 SMNVEV (reference sequence).

In this sample, this clone turned up once. This rearrangement joins TRBV30 to TRBJ2-1, with D possibly TRBD2 on 5 matching bases. V lost 1 base to trimming and J lost 10 bases, with 11 bases between them. This CDR3 comprises 12 residues. The germline gives CDR1 GTSNPN, CDR2 SVGIG (reference sequence). This CDR3 reads CAWSGREWEQFF. The DNA of the CDR3 is TGTGCCTGGAGTGGAAGGGAGTGGGAGCAGTTCTTC.

This clone was observed a handful of times. This sequence joins TRBV6-1 and TRBJ2-2; D may be TRBD1 or TRBD2 (6 bases each). Germline CDR1 MNHNS, CDR2 SASEGT. V was pared by 6 bases and J by 5 bases, with 10 bases between. The CDR3 spans 13 residues. CDR3 protein: CASRRGETGELFF. The CDR3 region has the DNA TGTGCCAGCAGAAGGGGGGAGACCGGGGAGCTGTTTTTT.

The V gene is TRBV6-1, the J gene TRBJ2-7; D uncertain. Trimming shortened V by 3 bases and J by 7 bases, and 10 bases separated the two germline ends. This CDR3 is built from 12 residues. The germline V gene encodes CDR1 MNHNS and CDR2 SASEGT. CDR3 coding DNA: TGTGCCAGCAGTGATGGCAGTCCGGAGCAGTACTTC. Its protein product is CASSDGSPEQYF.

In the case of this clone: The germline gene is not matched at one end of the junction; a read error may be the cause. The V gene is TRBV7-7, the J gene TRBJ2-5; 11 bases fit TRBD2. The CDR3 has 15 amino acids. Germline V gives CDR1 SSHAT, CDR2 FNYEAQ (reference sequence). CDR3 sequence (DNA): TGTGCTAGCAGCTTAGCGGGAGGGGCACAAGAGACCCAGTACTTC. Protein: CASSLAGGAQETQYF. The full variable domain, rest sourced from reference TRBV7-7 and TRBJ2-5, is GAGVSQSPRYKVTKRGQDVTLRCDPISSHATLYWYQQALGQGPEFLTYFNYEAQPDKSGLPSDRFSAERPEGSISTLTIQRTEQRDSAMYRCASSLAGGAQETQYFGPGTRLLVL.

V is TRBV23-1 and J is TRBJ1-2, with unresolved D. TRBV23-1 is reported as an ORF; its role is uncertain. Trimming took 6 bases from V and 6 from J, leaving 14 bases between them. This CDR3 has 13 residues. CDR3 DNA sequence: TGCGCCAGCAGAGGGTGGGTAGGAGATGGCTACACCTTC. It encodes CASRGWVGDGYTF.

This clone was recorded only once. This rearrangement joins TRBV19 to TRBJ1-2; D not certain. The CDR3 has 15 residues. V lost 5 bases and J lost 6, with 19 bases in between. CDR1 is LNHDA, CDR2 SQIVND, per germline (reference sequence). CDR3 in DNA: TGTGCCAGTAGTCTGATGTTGGTGGCAGCCGATGGCTACACCTTC. This encodes CASSLMLVAADGYTF.